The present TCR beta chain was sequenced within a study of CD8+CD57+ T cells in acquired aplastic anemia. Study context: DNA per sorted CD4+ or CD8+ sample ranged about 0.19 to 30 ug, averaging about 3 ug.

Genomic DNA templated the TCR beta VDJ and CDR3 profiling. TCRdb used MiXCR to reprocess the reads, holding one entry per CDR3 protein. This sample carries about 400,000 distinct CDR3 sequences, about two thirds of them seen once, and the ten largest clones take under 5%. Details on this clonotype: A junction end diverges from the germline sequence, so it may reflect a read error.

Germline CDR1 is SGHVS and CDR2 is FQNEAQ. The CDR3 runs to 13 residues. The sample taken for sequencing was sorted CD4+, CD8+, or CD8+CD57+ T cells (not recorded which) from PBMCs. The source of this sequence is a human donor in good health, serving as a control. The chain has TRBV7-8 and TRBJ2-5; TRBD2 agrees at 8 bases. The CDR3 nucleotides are TGTGCCAGCAGCTTTACAGGACGGAGCGGGGGAGTTTTC. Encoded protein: CASSFTGRSGGVF.